The sequence of this TCR beta chain was determined in a study of cytomegalovirus exposure and HLA in healthy donors. Study overall: The study placed less than 90% of its approximately 400 genotyped donors in the Caucasian-associated ancestry cluster.

PCR employed 60 Vbeta and 13 Jbeta primers. Some clones are missing from TCRdb's copy, which holds only in-frame ones; the method was immunoSEQ multiplex PCR. The sample has 100,000 to 150,000 clones, 70% to 85% seen once; the top ten hold about 1.5%. Findings and limits, study-wide: Versus the roughly 700-donor mean, an Asian-associated ancestry cluster reportedly showed fewer N-insertions in a later analysis.

Comment on this clone: As yet, its antigen is unknown.

The CDR3 extends over 15 amino acids. Deletions cut 2 bases from V and 0 bases from J, with 11 bases between. CDR1 and CDR2 from the germline V gene are LGHNA and YSLEER. This sequence was found in a female donor in good health and CMV-seronegative. Sequenced: PBMCs. This chain links TRBV4-3 with TRBJ2-7; D is perhaps TRBD1 (6 bases). CDR3 amino acids: CASSQQETGSYEQYF. The CDR3 DNA reads TGCGCCAGCAGCCAACAAGAGACAGGCTCCTACGAGCAGTACTTC.